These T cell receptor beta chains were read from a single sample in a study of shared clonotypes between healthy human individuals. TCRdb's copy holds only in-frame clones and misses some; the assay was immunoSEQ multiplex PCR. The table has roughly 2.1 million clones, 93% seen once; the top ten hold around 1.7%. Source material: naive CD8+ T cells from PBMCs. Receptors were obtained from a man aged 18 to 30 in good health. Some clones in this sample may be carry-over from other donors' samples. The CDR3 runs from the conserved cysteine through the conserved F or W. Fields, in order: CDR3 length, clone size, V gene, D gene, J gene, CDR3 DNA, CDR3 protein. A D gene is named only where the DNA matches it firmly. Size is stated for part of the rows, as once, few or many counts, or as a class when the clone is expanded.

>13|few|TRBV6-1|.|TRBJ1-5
TGTGCCAGCAGTGAAGAGTGGCACCAGCCCCAGCATTTT
CASSEEWHQPQHF
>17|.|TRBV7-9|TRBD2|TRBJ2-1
TGTGCCAGCAGCTCCACGTCAACTAGCGGGTTCTACAATGAGCAGTTCTTC
CASSSTSTSGFYNEQFF
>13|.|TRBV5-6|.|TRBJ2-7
TGTGCCAGCAGCTTCGGAAGCTCCTACGAGCAGTACTTC
CASSFGSSYEQYF
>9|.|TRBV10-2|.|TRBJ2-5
TGCGCCAGACAAGAGACCCAGTACTTC
CARQETQYF
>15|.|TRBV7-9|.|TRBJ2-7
TGTGCCATCGACGGGACGGTGGAAGGGTCCTACGAGCAGTACTTC
CAIDGTVEGSYEQYF
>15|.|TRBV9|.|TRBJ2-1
TGTGCCAGCAGCGCGGACGGTGGTGCCTACAATGAGCAGTTCTTC
CASSADGGAYNEQFF
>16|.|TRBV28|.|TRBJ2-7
TGTGCCAGCAGTTTACTGATCCGACAAACCTCCTACGAGCAGTACTTC
CASSLLIRQTSYEQYF
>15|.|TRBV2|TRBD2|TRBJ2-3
TGTGCCAGCGGGACGGCTAGCGGGATTTCAGATACGCAGTATTTT
CASGTASGISDTQYF
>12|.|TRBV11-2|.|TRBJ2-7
TGTGCCAGCAGGCGGGACCGGGACGAGCAGTACTTC
CASRRDRDEQYF
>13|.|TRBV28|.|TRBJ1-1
TGTGCCAGCAGTTTGGCCAGGGTAACTGAAGCTTTCTTT
CASSLARVTEAFF
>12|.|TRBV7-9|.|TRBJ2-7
TGTGCCAGCAGATCGGACAGCTACGAGCAGTACTTC
CASRSDSYEQYF
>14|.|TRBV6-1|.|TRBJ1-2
TGTGCCAGCAGTGAGCCGGCAGGGCCCTATGGCTACACCTTC
CASSEPAGPYGYTF
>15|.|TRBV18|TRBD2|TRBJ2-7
TGTGCCAGCTCACCACCGGGACTAGCGGGAGACGAGCAGTACTTC
CASSPPGLAGDEQYF
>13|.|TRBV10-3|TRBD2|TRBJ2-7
TGTGCCATCAGCGCCGGACTAGCTGCAGAGGGGTACTTC
CAISAGLAAEGYF
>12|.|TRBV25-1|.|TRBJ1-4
TGTGCCAGCAGTGAGCCAGGGGAACCACTGTTTTTT
CASSEPGEPLFF
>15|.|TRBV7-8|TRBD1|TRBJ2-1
TGTGCCAGCAGCTTCGACAGGGGGATTTACAATGAGCAGTTCTTC
CASSFDRGIYNEQFF
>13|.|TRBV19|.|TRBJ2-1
TGTGCCAGTATTGGGGGCTTCTACAATGAGCAGTTCTTC
CASIGGFYNEQFF
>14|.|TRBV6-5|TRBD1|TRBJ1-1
TGTGCCAGCAGTTACCAGGGGGCGAGAAGTGAAGCTTTCTTT
CASSYQGARSEAFF
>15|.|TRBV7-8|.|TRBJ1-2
TGTGCCACAAGTCCGGGGGCCACGGTTCGCTATGGCTACACCTTC
CATSPGATVRYGYTF
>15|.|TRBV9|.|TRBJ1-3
TGTGCCAGCAGCGTAGGCAGGGGAAGTGGAAACACCATATATTTT
CASSVGRGSGNTIYF
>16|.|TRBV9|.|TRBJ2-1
TGTGCCAGCAGCGTATCTCGGGGTGGCTCCTACAATGAGCAGTTCTTC
CASSVSRGGSYNEQFF
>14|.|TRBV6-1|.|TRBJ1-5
TGTGCCAGCAGTGACCGCAGATGGAATCAGCCCCAGCATTTT
CASSDRRWNQPQHF
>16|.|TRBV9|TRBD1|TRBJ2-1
TGTGCCAGCAGCGACCTCGGGACAGGGATGTACAATGAGCAGTTCTTC
CASSDLGTGMYNEQFF
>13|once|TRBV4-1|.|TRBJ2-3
TGCGCCAGCAGCCAAGATCTAGAACTTCCGCAGTATTTT
CASSQDLELPQYF
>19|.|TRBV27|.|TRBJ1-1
TGTGCCAGCAGTCCCTATATAGGGGTGGGTCCAGCAGGAAACACTGAAGCTTTCTTT
CASSPYIGVGPAGNTEAFF
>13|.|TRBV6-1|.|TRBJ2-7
TGTGCCAGCAGTGGCGTTATGGCCTACGAGCAGTACTTC
CASSGVMAYEQYF
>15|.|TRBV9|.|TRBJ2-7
TGTGCCAGCAGCGTAGAGGGCAGGTCATCCTACGAGCAGTACTTC
CASSVEGRSSYEQYF
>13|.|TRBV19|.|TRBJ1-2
TGTGCCAGTAGTATTGGGGCACACTATGGCTACACCTTC
CASSIGAHYGYTF
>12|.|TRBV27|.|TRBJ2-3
TGTGCCAGCAGTTTCTCCGCAGATACGCAGTATTTT
CASSFSADTQYF
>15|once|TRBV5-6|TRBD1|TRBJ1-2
TGTGCCAGCAGCTTGGAGGTCAGGGGGCCAGGTGGCTACACCTTC
CASSLEVRGPGGYTF
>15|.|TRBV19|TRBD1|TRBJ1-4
TGTGCCAGTAGTGCCCAGGGGGCCCCTAATGAAAAACTGTTTTTT
CASSAQGAPNEKLFF
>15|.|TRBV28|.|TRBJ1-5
TGTGCCAGCAGTTTATGGGCAGAAAGCAATCAGCCCCAGCATTTT
CASSLWAESNQPQHF